These T cell receptor beta chains were read from a single sample in a study of identifying expanded T cells in peripheral blood. Profiled with immunoSEQ multiplex PCR; TCRdb holds only in-frame clones, not every one. The sample consists of 60,000 to 80,000 clones, approximately 87% of them appearing once. Material: blood. The receptor set was obtained from a person aged 18 to 75 in good health. CDR3s include the opening cysteine and the closing phenylalanine or tryptophan. A D gene is named only where the DNA matches it firmly. Size is stated for part of the rows, as once, few or many counts, or as a class when the clone is expanded.

d_call	j_call	v_call	clone_size	cdr3_aa	cdr3_nt
.	TRBJ1-1	TRBV2	few	CASSYYAEAFF	TGTGCCAGCAGTTACTACGCTGAAGCTTTCTTT
TRBD2	TRBJ2-7	TRBV18	once	CASSPTGLAGAYEQYF	TGTGCCAGCTCACCTACAGGACTAGCGGGAGCCTACGAGCAGTACTTC
.	TRBJ2-7	TRBV7-9	.	CASKPTGGTPHEQYF	TGTGCCAGCAAACCCACTGGCGGGACCCCTCACGAGCAGTACTTC
TRBD1	TRBJ2-7	TRBV23-1	once	CASSQSLVWDSGSYEQYF	TGCGCCAGCAGTCAATCTCTTGTGTGGGACAGTGGCTCCTACGAGCAGTACTTC
.	TRBJ2-6	TRBV28	.	CASSFGAGANVLTF	TGTGCCAGCAGTTTCGGTGCTGGGGCCAACGTCCTGACTTTC
TRBD1	TRBJ1-2	TRBV6-4	.	CASSDSEAGGSDGYTF	TGTGCCAGCAGTGACTCCGAGGCAGGGGGTTCGGATGGCTACACCTTC
.	TRBJ2-5	TRBV2	.	CASSDDFSRETQYF	TGTGCCAGCAGTGATGACTTCTCAAGAGAGACCCAGTACTTC
.	TRBJ1-3	TRBV18	.	CASSRTESGNTIYF	TGTGCCAGCTCACGGACGGAATCCGGAAACACCATATATTTT
.	TRBJ1-2	TRBV29-1	.	CSVSREGYGYTF	TGCAGCGTCTCTAGGGAGGGCTATGGCTACACCTTC
TRBD1	TRBJ1-3	TRBV7-2	.	CASSLPGQKIYF	TGTGCCAGCAGCCTTCCGGGACAGAAAATATATTTT
.	TRBJ1-2	TRBV29-1	.	CSVARSDYGYTF	TGCAGCGTTGCTAGGAGCGACTATGGCTACACCTTC
.	TRBJ1-2	TRBV29-1	.	CSVLGAYYGYTF	TGCAGCGTTCTTGGGGCCTACTATGGCTACACCTTC
.	TRBJ2-7	TRBV20-1	once	CSASDEQYF	TGCAGTGCTAGTGACGAGCAGTACTTC
.	TRBJ1-3	TRBV7-2	.	CASSSQSGAGNTIYF	TGTGCCAGCAGCTCCCAGTCGGGGGCTGGAAACACCATATATTTT
TRBD2	TRBJ2-7	TRBV10-3	.	CAISDPGVAGDYEQYF	TGTGCCATCAGTGACCCCGGGGTCGCGGGAGACTACGAGCAGTACTTC
.	TRBJ2-7	TRBV9	.	CASSVGITAASYEQYF	TGTGCCAGCAGCGTTGGGATTACAGCCGCATCCTACGAGCAGTACTTC
TRBD1	TRBJ1-3	TRBV29-1	.	CSVGTGGVGNTIYF	TGCAGCGTAGGGACAGGGGGCGTTGGAAACACCATATATTTT
TRBD2	TRBJ2-5	TRBV27	once	CASSLGTRQETQYF	TGTGCCAGCAGTTTAGGGACTAGACAAGAGACCCAGTACTTC
.	TRBJ1-1	TRBV5-1	.	CASTGVGGGTEAFF	TGCGCCAGCACCGGGGTAGGGGGAGGAACTGAAGCTTTCTTT
.	TRBJ2-5	TRBV6-5	.	CASSAPWGQETQYF	TGTGCCAGCAGCGCCCCTTGGGGACAAGAGACCCAGTACTTC
.	TRBJ1-2	TRBV7-2	few	CASSLNGGFNYGYTF	TGTGCCAGCAGCTTAAACGGGGGCTTTAACTATGGCTACACCTTC
.	TRBJ2-7	TRBV7-6	.	CASSLQAGSYEQYF	TGTGCCAGCAGCTTACAAGCGGGCTCCTACGAGCAGTACTTC
TRBD1	TRBJ2-2	TRBV7-3	.	CASSSPGGVKAGELFF	TGTGCCAGCAGCTCCCCAGGGGGCGTTAAGGCCGGGGAGCTGTTTTTT
TRBD2	TRBJ2-7	TRBV4-3	.	CASSQRVGSGSAVSYEQYF	TGCGCCAGCAGCCAACGTGTAGGTAGCGGGTCAGCGGTGTCCTACGAGCAGTACTTC
.	TRBJ1-3	TRBV4-1	.	CASSQGWGNKNTIYF	TGCGCCAGCAGCCAAGGTTGGGGAAATAAGAACACCATATATTTT
TRBD2	TRBJ2-1	TRBV7-2	.	CASSFSGRSNNEQFF	TGTGCCAGCAGCTTTAGCGGGAGGTCCAACAATGAGCAGTTCTTC
.	TRBJ2-5	TRBV29-1	.	CSAQQGGETQYF	TGCAGCGCTCAACAGGGCGGAGAGACCCAGTACTTC
.	TRBJ2-1	TRBV27	.	CASSPMGTKKRDEQFF	TGTGCCAGCAGTCCCATGGGGACAAAAAAGAGGGATGAGCAGTTCTTC
.	TRBJ1-1	TRBV25-1	few	CASREDGGAFF	TGTGCCAGCAGGGAAGACGGGGGGGCTTTCTTT
TRBD1	TRBJ1-1	TRBV2	.	CASSGGQGRAFF	TGTGCCAGCAGTGGGGGACAGGGTAGGGCTTTCTTT
.	TRBJ1-5	TRBV19	.	CASSIGAGRGYSNQPQHF	TGTGCCAGTAGTATCGGAGCGGGGAGGGGCTATAGCAATCAGCCCCAGCATTTT
.	TRBJ2-5	TRBV5-6	.	CASSLVVRGGETQYF	TGTGCCAGCAGCTTGGTCGTCAGGGGAGGAGAGACCCAGTACTTC
TRBD1	TRBJ2-7	TRBV10-3	.	CAISEGDRAPYEQYF	TGTGCCATCAGCGAAGGAGACAGGGCCCCCTACGAGCAGTACTTC
.	TRBJ2-1	TRBV18	.	CASSPGNEQFF	TGTGCCAGCTCACCTGGGAATGAGCAGTTCTTC
.	TRBJ2-1	TRBV27	.	CASSLRDPRYNEQFF	TGTGCCAGCAGTCTACGGGACCCCCGCTACAATGAGCAGTTCTTC